Following are 8 T cell receptor beta chains from one sample sequenced in a study of chemoradiotherapy in HPV16-positive cancers. Profiling relied on immunoSEQ multiplex PCR, and the TCRdb table lists in-frame clones only, not all of them. Altogether some 10,000 clones are present, about nine tenths being singletons, with the ten largest covering about 12%. The source material was blood, sampled from a patient who underwent chemoradiotherapy. The source is a human donor with HPV-associated anogenital cancer.

The genes are TRBV30 and TRBJ2-5, with TRBD1 matching over 7 bases. The germline V gene has CDR1 GTSNPN and CDR2 SVGIG (reference sequence). CDR3 length equals 12 residues. V dropped 4 bases and J dropped 3; count of bases not matched to a gene: 2. This CDR3 reads CAWTTGEETQYF. The CDR3 coding sequence is TGTGCCTGGACTACAGGGGAAGAGACCCAGTACTTC.

The chain employs TRBV9 and TRBJ2-7; either TRBD1 or TRBD2 may supply D (5 bases each). V was trimmed by 2 bases and J by 3 bases, leaving 9 bases between them. The CDR3 has 13 residues. Germline values: CDR1 SGDLS, CDR2 YYNGEE. DNA of the CDR3: TGTGCCAGCAGCGTTTGGGACGGCTACGAGCAGTACTTC. This codes for CASSVWDGYEQYF.

The chain joins TRBV30 to TRBJ2-3; D perhaps matches TRBD2 (6 bases). V lost 8 bases to trimming and J lost 4 bases, with 10 bases between them. Germline CDR1 is GTSNPN and CDR2 is SVGIG (reference sequence). The CDR3 has 11 residues. The CDR3 is CAAASADTQYF. The CDR3 region has the DNA TGTGCCGCAGCTAGCGCAGATACGCAGTATTTT.

The gene calls are TRBV9 and TRBJ2-5, with D unresolved. V lost 3 bases and J 2 bases, leaving 14 bases between the germline ends. Looked up from germline, CDR1 is SGDLS and CDR2 is YYNGEE. This CDR3 spans 15 amino acids. For the CDR3, the DNA is TGTGCCAGCAGCGCCCCCGACGGAATACAAGAGACCCAGTACTTC. This sequence encodes CASSAPDGIQETQYF.

The genes are TRBV6-6 and TRBJ1-3; D unclear. Germline V gene sequence: CDR1 MNHNY, CDR2 SVGAGI (reference sequence). The CDR3 runs 14 residues. V was pared by 4 bases and J by 6 bases, with 13 bases between. Here the CDR3 DNA reads TGTGCCAGCAGTTCCCTGGGCGGGGAAAACACCATATATTTT. This codes for CASSSLGGENTIYF.

V is TRBV5-1 and J is TRBJ1-4; no clear D. The V end lost 4 bases, the J end lost 3 bases, and 4 bases lay between the germline ends. The germline gives CDR1 SGHRS, CDR2 YFSETQ. CDR3 length equals 12 residues. The CDR3 spells CASSPSNEKLFF. In nucleotides, the CDR3 is TGCGCCAGCAGCCCTTCTAATGAAAAACTGTTTTTT. The variable domain in full, with the rest retrieved from reference TRBV5-1 and TRBJ1-4, is KAGVTQTPRYLIKTRGQQVTLSCSPISGHRSVSWYQQTPGQGLQFLFEYFSETQRNKGNFPGRFSGRQFSNSRSEMNVSTLELGDSALYLCASSPSNEKLFFGSGTQLSVL.

The V call is TRBV2, the J call TRBJ2-5; the D is unclear. Trimming cost V 7 bases and J 5 bases, with 14 bases left between them. The CDR3 totals 13 residues. CDR1 SNHLY and CDR2 FYNNEI come from the germline V gene. The CDR3 loop is CASKGRFSETQYF. DNA for the CDR3: TGTGCCAGCAAAGGTCGGTTCAGCGAGACCCAGTACTTC.

The chain employs TRBV4-3 and TRBJ1-6, with D unresolved. In germline, CDR1 is LGHNA, CDR2 YSLEER. The CDR3 has 16 residues. Trimming removed 0 bases at V and 6 bases at J, with 12 bases between. The CDR3 region is CASSQDPGTLNSPLHF. In DNA, the CDR3 is TGCGCCAGCAGCCAAGATCCGGGCACCCTTAATTCACCCCTCCACTTT.